The sequence of this T cell receptor (beta chain) was determined in a study of T cells after yellow fever vaccination. This clonotype showed up just a few times. Looked up from germline, CDR1 is LGHNT and CDR2 is FRNRAP. This CDR3 is 17 amino acids long. The V and J ends lost 6 bases and 4 bases, in that order; junction bases with no gene match: 12. Points from the study as a whole: Most clones from primary vaccination resurfaced after the booster (around 95% CD4, around 90% CD8).

MiXCR, run by TCRdb on the 5' RACE reads, gives a single entry per CDR3 protein. The table has 50,000 to 60,000 distinct CDR3 sequences, about 5% seen once. Sample: PBMCs, either bulk or a sorted T-cell subset (CD4+, CD8+, memory, or dextramer-sorted; not recorded which), taken on the day of the yellow fever booster vaccination. The chain carries TRBV12-5 and TRBJ2-2, with 9 bases aligning to TRBD1. This receptor was taken from a man younger than 35 who received the YFV17D yellow fever vaccine. CDR3 in DNA: TGTGCTAGTGGCCTTAACCCGGGACAGGGCTTCACCGGGGAGCTGTTTTTT. This codes for CASGLNPGQGFTGELFF.